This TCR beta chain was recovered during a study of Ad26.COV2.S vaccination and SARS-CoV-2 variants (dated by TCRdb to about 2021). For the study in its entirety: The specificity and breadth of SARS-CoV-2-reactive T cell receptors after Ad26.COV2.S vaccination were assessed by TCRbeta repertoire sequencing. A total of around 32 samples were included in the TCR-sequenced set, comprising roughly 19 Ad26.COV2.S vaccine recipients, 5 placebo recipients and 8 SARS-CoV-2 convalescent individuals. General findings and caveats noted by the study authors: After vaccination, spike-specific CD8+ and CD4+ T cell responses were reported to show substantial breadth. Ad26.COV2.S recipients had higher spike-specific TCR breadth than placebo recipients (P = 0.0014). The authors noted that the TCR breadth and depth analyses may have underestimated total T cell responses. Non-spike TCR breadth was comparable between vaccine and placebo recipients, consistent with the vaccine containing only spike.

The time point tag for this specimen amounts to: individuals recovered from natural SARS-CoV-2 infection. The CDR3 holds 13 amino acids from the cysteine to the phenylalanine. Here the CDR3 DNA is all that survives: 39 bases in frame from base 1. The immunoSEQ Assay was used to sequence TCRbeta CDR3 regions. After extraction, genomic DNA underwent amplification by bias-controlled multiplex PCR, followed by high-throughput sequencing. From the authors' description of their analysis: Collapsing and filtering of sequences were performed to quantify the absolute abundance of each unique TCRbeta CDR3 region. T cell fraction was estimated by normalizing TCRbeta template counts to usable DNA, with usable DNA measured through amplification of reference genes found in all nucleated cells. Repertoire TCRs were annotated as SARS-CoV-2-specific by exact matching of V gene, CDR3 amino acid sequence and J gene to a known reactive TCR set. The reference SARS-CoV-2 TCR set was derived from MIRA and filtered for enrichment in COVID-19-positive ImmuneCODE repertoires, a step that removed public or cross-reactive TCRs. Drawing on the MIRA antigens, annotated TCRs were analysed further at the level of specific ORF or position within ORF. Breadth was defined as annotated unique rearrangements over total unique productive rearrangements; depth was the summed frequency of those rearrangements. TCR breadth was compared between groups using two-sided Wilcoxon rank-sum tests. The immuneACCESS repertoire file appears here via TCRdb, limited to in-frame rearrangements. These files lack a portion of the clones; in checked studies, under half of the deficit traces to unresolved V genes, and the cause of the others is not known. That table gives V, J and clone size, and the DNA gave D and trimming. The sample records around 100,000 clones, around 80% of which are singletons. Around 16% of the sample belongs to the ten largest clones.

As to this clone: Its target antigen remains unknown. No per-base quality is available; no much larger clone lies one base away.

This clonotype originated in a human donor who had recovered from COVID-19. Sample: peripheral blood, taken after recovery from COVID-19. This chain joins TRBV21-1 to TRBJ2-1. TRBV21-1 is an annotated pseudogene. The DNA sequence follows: TGTGCCAGCAGCAAAGAGGGATACAATGAGCAGTTCTTC. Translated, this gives CASSKEGYNEQFF.